This T cell receptor beta chain comes out of a study of blood T cell repertoires in COVID-19. Study as a whole: T cells, B-cell-depleted T cells, or PBMCs supplied cDNA or gDNA.

Assay: immunoSEQ multiplex PCR; the TCRdb copy retains only in-frame clones and omits some. The sample has about 180,000 clones, 80% to 90% seen once. Per the germline V gene, CDR1 is SGDLS and CDR2 is YYNGEE. Unmatched junction bases numbered 9, after V lost 3 bases and J lost 1 base. The CDR3 length is 17 residues. Sequencing used peripheral blood. The chain combines TRBV9 with TRBJ1-3, with TRBD1 matching 8 bases. This receptor was identified in a woman aged 50 to 60 with acute or convalescent COVID-19. The CDR3, as DNA: TGTGCCAGCAGCGAAAAACAGGGGGTAACGTCTGGAAACACCATATATTTT. This codes for CASSEKQGVTSGNTIYF.